This entry lists 25 T cell receptor beta chains sequenced from one sample in a study of CD8+ T cells in alopecia areata. Once RNA had been extracted, it was reverse transcribed into cDNA to act as the sequencing template. Here immunoSEQ multiplex PCR was the method, and the copy in TCRdb shows in-frame clones only, minus some. The sample shows 190,000 or so clones, 45% to 65% of them seen only once. Treatment specified: oral pan-JAK inhibitor, 5-10 mg twice daily. This sample comprised CD4+ T cells sorted from blood, obtained at week 4, from a patient treated with tofacitinib. Receptors originate from a human donor with alopecia areata.

This chain joins TRBV30 and TRBJ2-3; a weak D match, TRBD2 (6 bases). This CDR3 has 14 amino acids. Germline V gene data show CDR1 as GTSNPN and CDR2 as SVGIG (reference sequence). V lost 2 bases to trimming and J lost 2 bases, with 11 bases between them. The DNA of the CDR3 is TGTGCCTGGAGTCAAAGGCGGGACACAGATACGCAGTATTTT. Amino acids: CAWSQRRDTDTQYF.

The V gene is TRBV4-1, the J gene TRBJ2-3, with TRBD2 matching over 8 bases. The germline gives CDR1 MGHRA, CDR2 YSYEKL. The CDR3 is 19 amino acids. The V segment lost 4 bases and the J segment 2 bases; nucleotides outside the gene matches: 17. The CDR3, as DNA: TGCGCCAGCAGCCGCACCGGGACTAGAATGAATGGTGACACAGATACGCAGTATTTT. It yields the protein CASSRTGTRMNGDTDTQYF.

The chain is built from TRBV5-1 and TRBJ2-3; 7 positions agree with TRBD2. Germline assignment: CDR1 SGHRS and CDR2 YFSETQ. CDR3 size: 13 residues. V gave up 5 bases and J gave up 6 bases; unmatched junction bases: 6. As DNA, the CDR3 is TGCGCCAGCAGTTTGACTAGCCAGGATACGCAGTATTTT. The encoded protein is CASSLTSQDTQYF. The full variable domain, in which reference TRBV5-1 and TRBJ2-3 provide the parts outside the CDR3, is KAGVTQTPRYLIKTRGQQVTLSCSPISGHRSVSWYQQTPGQGLQFLFEYFSETQRNKGNFPGRFSGRQFSNSRSEMNVSTLELGDSALYLCASSLTSQDTQYFGPGTRLTVL.

The chain recombines TRBV6-1 with TRBJ1-5; 9 nucleotides agree with TRBD1. The J segment lost 2 bases and the V segment lost 8 bases, leaving 4 bases of the junction unmatched. This CDR3 contains 14 residues. In germline, CDR1 is MNHNS, CDR2 SASEGT. CDR3 region: CASGTGYGNQPQHF. Here the CDR3 DNA reads TGTGCCAGCGGGACAGGGTATGGCAATCAGCCCCAGCATTTT.

V gene TRBV29-1 combines with J gene TRBJ2-5; no firm D call. In germline, CDR1 is SQVTM, CDR2 ANQGSEA. This CDR3 is built from 13 residues. The germline V and J ends were trimmed by 4 bases and 4 bases, with 13 bases remaining between them. The CDR3 sequence: CSVGLTKGETQYF. In DNA, the CDR3 is TGCAGCGTTGGATTGACAAAGGGAGAGACCCAGTACTTC.

The chain couples TRBV30 to TRBJ1-1; D gene unclear. The germline V and J ends were trimmed by 1 base and 1 base, with 7 bases remaining between them. The germline CDR1 and CDR2 sequences are GTSNPN and SVGIG (reference sequence). The CDR3 has 13 amino acids. The CDR3 DNA reads as TGTGCCTGGAGTGCAATTCCGAACACTGAAGCTTTCTTT. Protein product: CAWSAIPNTEAFF. Looking up the rest from reference TRBV30 and TRBJ1-1 gives the full variable domain: SQTIHQWPATLVQPVGSPLSLECTVEGTSNPNLYWYRQAAGRGLQLLFYSVGIGQISSEVPQNLSASRPQDRQFILSSKKLLLSDSGFYLCAWSAIPNTEAFFGQGTRLTVV.

The V and J genes are TRBV27 and TRBJ2-5; D is unresolved. There are 13 residues in the CDR3. V shed 3 bases and J shed 5 bases, with 10 bases lying between them. The germline V gene encodes CDR1 MNHEY and CDR2 SMNVEV (reference sequence). The CDR3 nucleotides read TGTGCCAGCAGTTTGGCAGCCGGGGAGACCCAGTACTTC. Encoded protein: CASSLAAGETQYF.

This chain connects TRBV29-1 to TRBJ2-1; D may match TRBD1 or TRBD2 (6 bases each). Germline V gene sequence: CDR1 SQVTM, CDR2 ANQGSEA. The CDR3 covers 13 residues. V lost 4 bases and J lost 7, with 14 bases in between. CDR3 amino acids: CSVGARGLNEQFF. DNA for the CDR3: TGCAGCGTTGGGGCTCGGGGGCTAAATGAGCAGTTCTTC.

This chain joins TRBV7-2 and TRBJ2-3, with no clear D. Deletions cut 5 bases from V and 1 base from J, with 10 bases between. CDR3 length: 14 amino acids. The germline V gene has CDR1 SGHTA and CDR2 FQGNSA. The DNA for the CDR3 is TGTGCCAGCAGCCATGACTGGGGCACAGATACGCAGTATTTT. It codes for CASSHDWGTDTQYF.

The rearrangement uses TRBV29-1 and TRBJ2-5; D remains ambiguous. The CDR3 spans 12 residues. V was trimmed by 6 bases and J by 1 base, leaving 9 bases between them. CDR1 is SQVTM, CDR2 ANQGSEA, per germline. For the CDR3, the DNA is TGCAGCGTCCGGGTAGCCCAAGAGACCCAGTACTTC. Its translation is CSVRVAQETQYF.

The CDR3 reads CASSFFQSRNEQYF. DNA of the CDR3: TGTGCCAGCAGCTTCTTTCAAAGCCGGAACGAGCAGTACTTC. The gene calls are TRBV14 and TRBJ2-7; no clear D gene. Germline-derived CDR1 and CDR2 are SGHDN and FVKESK. This CDR3 has 14 residues. V lost 5 bases to trimming and J lost 5 bases, with 16 bases between them.

The chain employs TRBV9 and TRBJ1-2; 10 nucleotides line up with TRBD1. This CDR3 contains 13 residues. With 4 bases clipped from V and 6 bases from J, the junction kept 3 bases outside the gene matches. Germline loops: CDR1 SGDLS, CDR2 YYNGEE. The CDR3 region is CASSSGQGDGYTF. CDR3 bases: TGTGCCAGCAGCAGCGGACAGGGGGATGGCTACACCTTC. The full variable domain, rest sourced from reference TRBV9 and TRBJ1-2, is DSGVTQTPKHLITATGQRVTLRCSPRSGDLSVYWYQQSLDQGLQFLIQYYNGEERAKGNILERFSAQQFPDLHSELNLSSLELGDSALYFCASSSGQGDGYTFGSGTRLTVV.

This clone is a singleton in its sample. For the CDR3, the DNA is TGCAGCGTTCAGAAGGGGTCCCACGAGCAGTACTTC. Protein sequence: CSVQKGSHEQYF. The V and J genes are TRBV29-1 and TRBJ2-7, with D perhaps matching TRBD1 (5 bases). Per the germline V gene, CDR1 is SQVTM and CDR2 is ANQGSEA. The germline V and J ends were trimmed by 5 bases and 5 bases, with 13 bases remaining between them. The CDR3 has 12 residues.

This sequence joins TRBV2 and TRBJ1-1; 8 bases are shared with TRBD1. J was trimmed by 1 base and V by 7 bases; bases with no gene match: 8. This CDR3 is built from 15 residues. Germline loops: CDR1 SNHLY, CDR2 FYNNEI. The CDR3 nucleotides are TGTGCCAGCATCTTACCGGACAGGGAGAACACTGAAGCTTTCTTT. Translation gives CASILPDRENTEAFF.

This chain connects TRBV20-1 to TRBJ2-7; no clear D gene. The CDR3 is 11 residues long. Trimming took 5 bases from V and 2 from J, leaving 7 bases between them. Germline assignment: CDR1 DFQATT and CDR2 SNEGSKA (reference sequence). The CDR3, as DNA: TGCAGTGCTGAACGAACCTACGAGCAGTACTTC. Protein: CSAERTYEQYF.

The chain uses TRBV7-2 and TRBJ2-2; possible D gene TRBD1, 7 bases. V shed 5 bases and J shed 4 bases, with 11 bases lying between them. This CDR3 is 14 amino acids long. Germline-derived CDR1 and CDR2 are SGHTA and FQGNSA. The CDR3 here is CASSRQGGTGELFF. The CDR3 coding sequence is TGTGCCAGCAGCCGACAGGGAGGCACCGGGGAGCTGTTTTTT.

V and J are TRBV18 and TRBJ2-5, with 8 bases aligning to TRBD2. V dropped 3 bases and J dropped 4; count of bases not matched to a gene: 4. In germline, CDR1 is KGHSH, CDR2 LQKENI. The CDR3 runs 14 residues. CDR3 DNA: TGTGCCAGCTCACCCGGGCTAGCGGGAGAGACCCAGTACTTC. Encoded protein: CASSPGLAGETQYF.

The CDR3 here is CASSPPEGGSYEQYF. CDR3 DNA: TGTGCCAGCTCACCACCGGAGGGTGGCTCCTACGAGCAGTACTTC. The V gene is TRBV18, the J gene TRBJ2-7; D perhaps matches TRBD2 (6 bases). The CDR3 spans 15 residues. Trimming took off 0 bases at V and 0 bases at J, with 9 bases between the two ends. Germline assignment: CDR1 KGHSH and CDR2 LQKENI.

Concerning this clone: The sample holds other DNA sequences that translate to the same CDR3. V is TRBV29-1 and J is TRBJ2-5; unclear D gene. With 4 bases removed from V and 5 bases from J, the gap between germline ends came to 5 bases. CDR3 length: 10 residues. In germline, CDR1 is SQVTM, CDR2 ANQGSEA. The CDR3 here is CSVVTETQYF. The CDR3 nucleotides are TGCAGCGTTGTGACGGAGACCCAGTACTTC.

The chain uses TRBV30 and TRBJ2-1; 12 nucleotides align to TRBD2. The CDR3 consists of 17 residues. V was clipped by 4 bases and J by 0 bases; unmatched bases: 7. Germline CDR1 and CDR2: GTSNPN and SVGIG (reference sequence). CDR3 bases: TGTGCCTGGAACGGGCTAGCGGGGGGGCGCTCCTACAATGAGCAGTTCTTC. Translation: CAWNGLAGGRSYNEQFF.

V gene TRBV20-1 combines with J gene TRBJ1-1; no definite D call. V shed 7 bases and J shed 5 bases, with 11 bases lying between them. The germline CDR1 and CDR2 sequences are DFQATT and SNEGSKA (reference sequence). This CDR3 spans 11 amino acids. CDR3 sequence reads: CSGPAGTEAFF. CDR3 nucleotides: TGCAGTGGACCAGCGGGAACTGAAGCTTTCTTT.

The chain employs TRBV4-3 and TRBJ2-3, with 10 bases aligning to TRBD2. Germline trimming cut 0 bases from V and 3 bases from J; bases unmatched to any gene: 0. Per germline, CDR1 LGHNA and CDR2 YSLEER. CDR3 size: 15 residues. CDR3 in amino acids: CASSQEAGGTDTQYF. The CDR3 nucleotides read TGCGCCAGCAGCCAAGAAGCGGGGGGGACAGATACGCAGTATTTT.

Remarks on this clone: One end of the junction varies from germline; a read error may be responsible. The chain links TRBV7-9 to TRBJ2-5; 10 bases agree with TRBD2. CDR3 size: 14 residues. From germline, CDR1 is SEHNR and CDR2 FQNEAQ (reference sequence). CDR3 in DNA: TGTGCCAGCAGCTTAGATCTAGCGGGGGCCACAGTTCACTTC. Translating gives CASSLDLAGATVHF.

This clone was seen a handful of times. This chain connects TRBV5-1 to TRBJ1-5; 12 nucleotides agree with TRBD1. Germline values: CDR1 SGHRS, CDR2 YFSETQ. The CDR3 contains 18 residues. The V gene end was trimmed by 3 bases and the J gene end by 1 base; junction bases not matched to a gene: 8. The CDR3 coding sequence is TGCGCCAGCAGCTCCGGACCGGGACAGGGGGCGAGCAATCAGCCCCAGCATTTT. It yields the protein CASSSGPGQGASNQPQHF.

The chain has TRBV27 and TRBJ2-7; D remains ambiguous. The V end lost 4 bases, the J end lost 0 bases, and 4 bases lay between the germline ends. Germline lookup yields CDR1 MNHEY and CDR2 SMNVEV (reference sequence). The CDR3 runs to 12 residues. CDR3 nucleotide sequence: TGTGCCAGCAGTTCCCGCTCCTACGAGCAGTACTTC. This encodes CASSSRSYEQYF.